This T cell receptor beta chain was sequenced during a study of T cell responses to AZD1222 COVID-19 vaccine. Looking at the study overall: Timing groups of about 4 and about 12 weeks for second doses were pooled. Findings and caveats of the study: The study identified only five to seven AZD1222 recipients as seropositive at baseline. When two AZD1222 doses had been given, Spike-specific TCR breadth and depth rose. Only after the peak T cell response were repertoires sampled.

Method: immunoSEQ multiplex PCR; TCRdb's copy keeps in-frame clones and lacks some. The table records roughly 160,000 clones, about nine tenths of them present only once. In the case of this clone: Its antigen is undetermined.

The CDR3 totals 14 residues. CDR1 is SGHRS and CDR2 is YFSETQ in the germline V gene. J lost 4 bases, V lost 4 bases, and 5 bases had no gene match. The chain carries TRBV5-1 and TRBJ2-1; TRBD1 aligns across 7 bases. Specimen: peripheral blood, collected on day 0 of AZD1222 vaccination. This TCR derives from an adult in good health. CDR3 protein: CASSRQGGYNEQFF. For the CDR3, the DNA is TGCGCCAGCAGCCGACAGGGCGGATACAATGAGCAGTTCTTC.